These 10 T cell receptor beta chains came from one sample sequenced in a study of T cells in tuberculosis. TCRdb's copy holds only in-frame clones and misses some; the assay was immunoSEQ multiplex PCR. Of tens of thousands of clones listed, over 90% were seen once; the top ten hold 7% to 9%. Sequencing was performed on PBMCs. All receptors derive from a donor aged 10-29 years with latent tuberculosis or without tuberculosis infection.

This chain uses TRBV6-1 with TRBJ1-5; tentatively, D is TRBD1 (5 bases). There are 18 residues in the CDR3. Germline lookup yields CDR1 MNHNS and CDR2 SASEGT. With 3 bases removed from V and 6 bases from J, the gap between germline ends came to 24 bases. This CDR3 reads CASSDFRQYIYGSQPQHF. CDR3 bases: TGTGCCAGCAGTGACTTTCGACAGTACATCTATGGTAGTCAGCCCCAGCATTTT.

J is TRBJ1-2 and V is TRBV11-2; 7 nucleotides match TRBD1. This CDR3 has 13 amino acids. Trimming removed 4 bases from V and 2 bases from J; junction bases left unmatched: 1. Per the germline V gene, CDR1 is SGHAT and CDR2 is FQNNGV. As DNA, the CDR3 is TGTGCCAGCAGCTCGACAGGGAACTATGGCTACACCTTC. This translates into CASSSTGNYGYTF. Based on the CDR3 plus reference TRBV11-2 and TRBJ1-2, the full variable domain is EAGVAQSPRYKIIEKRQSVAFWCNPISGHATLYWYQQILGQGPKLLIQFQNNGVVDDSQLPKDRFSAERLKGVDSTLKIQPAKLEDSAVYLCASSSTGNYGYTFGSGTRLTVV.

This chain joins TRBV6-5 and TRBJ2-7; 7 positions agree with TRBD1. This CDR3 comprises 16 residues. The V and J ends lost 0 bases and 4 bases, in that order; junction bases with no gene match: 9. Germline CDR1 MNHEY, CDR2 SVGAGI. For the CDR3, the DNA is TGTGCCAGCAGTTACTCGACAGGGTTAAAACAATACGAGCAGTACTTC. This gives the protein CASSYSTGLKQYEQYF.

The rearrangement joins TRBV7-8 to TRBJ2-1; possibly TRBD2 for D (6 bases). CDR1 is SGHVS, CDR2 FQNEAQ, per germline. The CDR3 extends over 16 amino acids. V was clipped by 5 bases and J by 7 bases, with 21 bases between them. CDR3 sequence reads: CASSLGYGGPGNEQFF. CDR3 coding DNA: TGTGCCAGCAGCCTCGGGTACGGAGGGCCTGGAAATGAGCAGTTCTTC.

This rearrangement joins TRBV10-3 to TRBJ2-3; possible D gene TRBD2, 5 bases. Germline lookup yields CDR1 ENHRY and CDR2 SYGVKD. The ends were cut back, 3 bases at V and 0 bases at J, with 10 bases in the middle. The CDR3 loop spans 15 amino acids. The CDR3 DNA is TGTGCCATCAGTGATCCTAGCCCTAGCACAGATACGCAGTATTTT. Encoded protein: CAISDPSPSTDTQYF.

The CDR3 here is CASSGLPGGNEQFF. The CDR3 bases are TGTGCCAGCAGCGGACTACCCGGGGGCAATGAGCAGTTCTTC. The chain uses TRBV2 and TRBJ2-1; tentatively, D is TRBD2 (6 bases). Germline lookup yields CDR1 SNHLY and CDR2 FYNNEI. The CDR3 is 14 amino acids. V was trimmed by 6 bases and J by 6 bases, leaving 15 bases between them.

The chain couples TRBV7-6 to TRBJ1-5, with D possibly matching TRBD1 (6 bases). The ends were cut back, 5 bases at V and 1 base at J, with 15 bases in the middle. The CDR3 spans 16 residues. Germline values: CDR1 SGHVS, CDR2 FNYEAQ. CDR3 nucleotide sequence: TGTGCCAGCAGCGAAGGACAGAGTACGAGCAATCAGCCCCAGCATTTT. Translated: CASSEGQSTSNQPQHF.

This chain connects TRBV7-2 to TRBJ2-1, with 10 bases aligning to TRBD2. Unmatched junction bases numbered 11, after V lost 5 bases and J lost 4 bases. From germline, CDR1 is SGHTA and CDR2 FQGNSA. This CDR3 comprises 17 residues. In nucleotides, the CDR3 is TGTGCCAGCAGCGTGCTGTTGTCTAGCGGGGGTTACAATGAGCAGTTCTTC. This encodes CASSVLLSSGGYNEQFF. The full variable domain, in which reference TRBV7-2 and TRBJ2-1 provide the parts outside the CDR3, is GAGVSQSPSNKVTEKGKDVELRCDPISGHTALYWYRQSLGQGLEFLIYFQGNSAPDKSGLPSDRFSAERTGGSVSTLTIQRTQQEDSAVYLCASSVLLSSGGYNEQFFGPGTRLTVL.

The CDR3 protein is CASRFIQGARTGELFF. The CDR3 DNA reads TGCGCCAGCAGGTTCATACAGGGGGCGAGGACCGGGGAGCTGTTTTTT. The J gene is TRBJ2-2, the V gene TRBV5-1, with 9 bases identical to TRBD1. Germline V gene sequence: CDR1 SGHRS, CDR2 YFSETQ. The CDR3 loop spans 16 amino acids. The J segment lost 5 bases and the V segment lost 5 bases, leaving 10 bases of the junction unmatched.

This clone was seen a single time. The chain combines TRBV27 with TRBJ2-7; 10 nucleotides line up with TRBD1. This CDR3 has 12 residues. Germline assignment: CDR1 MNHEY and CDR2 SMNVEV (reference sequence). V trimming: 5 bases; J trimming: 9 bases; junction bases outside the gene matches: 4. In DNA, the CDR3 is TGTGCCAGCAGTGACCGGGACAGGGGGCAGTACTTC. It codes for CASSDRDRGQYF.